Below, 28 T cell receptor beta chains from the same sample are listed, as sequenced in a study of a mutant IDH1 vaccine in newly diagnosed glioma. Clones were read by immunoSEQ multiplex PCR, and TCRdb kept only the in-frame ones, dropping some. This table has 60,000 or so clones, just under 90% appearing once. Time point meaning: week 5, during vaccination. Vaccination comprised doses that each held 300 ug of mutant IDH1 20-mer peptide, plus topical imiquimod. These TCRs are of unknown antigen specificity. The sequencing used PBMCs, collected from a glioma patient whose treatment included an IDH1 peptide vaccine. These receptors all stem from a woman in her 40s with glioma.

The chain combines TRBV5-1 with TRBJ2-5; D remains ambiguous. This CDR3 region has 14 residues. Trimming cost V 2 bases and J 2 bases, with 10 bases left between them. CDR1 is SGHRS, CDR2 YFSETQ, per germline. The CDR3 is CASSFQTDQETQYF. The CDR3 nucleotides are TGCGCCAGCAGCTTCCAGACGGATCAAGAGACCCAGTACTTC.

This clone was picked up a small number of times. This sequence joins TRBV7-8 and TRBJ2-7; perhaps TRBD2 as D (6 bases). Germline CDR1 is SGHVS and CDR2 is FQNEAQ. CDR3 size: 17 residues. Trimming pared 0 bases from V and 1 base from J, leaving 16 bases between. CDR3 residues: CASSLAQVWEDSYEQYF. CDR3 DNA sequence: TGTGCCAGCAGCTTAGCGCAGGTGTGGGAGGATTCCTACGAGCAGTACTTC. The entire variable domain, with the rest obtained from reference TRBV7-8 and TRBJ2-7, is as follows: GAGVSQSPRYKVAKRGQDVALRCDPISGHVSLFWYQQALGQGPEFLTYFQNEAQLDKSGLPSDRFFAERPEGSVSTLKIQRTQQEDSAVYLCASSLAQVWEDSYEQYFGPGTRLTVT.

The CDR3 sequence is CASSEGTGLQPQHF. The CDR3 DNA follows: TGTGCCAGCAGTGAGGGGACAGGGCTTCAGCCCCAGCATTTT. The rearrangement uses TRBV2 and TRBJ1-5; 9 nucleotides line up with TRBD1. V dropped 3 bases and J dropped 6; count of bases not matched to a gene: 3. This CDR3 has 14 amino acids. In germline, CDR1 is SNHLY, CDR2 FYNNEI.

The rearrangement joins TRBV10-1 to TRBJ2-7; D is unclear. The CDR3 consists of 14 residues. Trimming took off 2 bases at V and 1 base at J, with 9 bases between the two ends. CDR1 is WNHNN, CDR2 SYGVQD, per germline (reference sequence). CDR3 protein: CASSEESESYEQYF. In DNA form, the CDR3 reads TGCGCCAGCAGTGAGGAGTCGGAGTCCTACGAGCAGTACTTC.

The V and J genes are TRBV28 and TRBJ1-1; 8 nucleotides line up with TRBD1. The CDR3 is 14 residues long. CDR1 and CDR2 from the germline V gene are MDHEN and SYDVKM. The junction had 5 bases not matched to a gene; V was cut back by 4 bases and J by 4 bases. The CDR3 spells CASSYPTGGTEAFF. The DNA for the CDR3 is TGTGCCAGCAGTTACCCTACAGGGGGCACTGAAGCTTTCTTT.

The chain couples TRBV6-1 to TRBJ1-3; weak D call: TRBD1 (6 bases). V was shortened by 4 bases and J by 0 bases, with 13 bases between the two germline ends. The germline V gene encodes CDR1 MNHNS and CDR2 SASEGT. The CDR3 is made up of 16 amino acids. The CDR3 is CASSAVGGHSGNTIYF. The CDR3 DNA reads TGTGCCAGCAGTGCGGTTGGGGGACACTCTGGAAACACCATATATTTT.

The J gene is TRBJ2-3, the V gene TRBV18; a possible D gene is TRBD2 (5 bases). The CDR3 loop spans 15 amino acids. Germline assignment: CDR1 KGHSH and CDR2 LQKENI. V shed 0 bases and J shed 7 bases, with 14 bases lying between them. For the CDR3, the DNA is TGTGCCAGCTCACCACCGGCAGATACGGGGTATACGCAGTATTTT. Translation: CASSPPADTGYTQYF.

The V call is TRBV5-5, the J call TRBJ2-7, with D perhaps TRBD2 (5 bases). CDR3 length equals 13 residues. Germline-derived CDR1 and CDR2 are SGHKS and YYEKEE (reference sequence). V gave up 0 bases and J gave up 6 bases, with 10 bases separating them. CDR3 in amino acids: CASSLVRGGEQYF. The CDR3 DNA reads TGTGCCAGCAGCTTGGTCCGGGGTGGCGAGCAGTACTTC.

This chain links TRBV14 with TRBJ2-6; tentative D call: TRBD1 (5 bases). Trimming cost V 1 base and J 0 bases, with 19 bases left between them. The CDR3 sequence is 20 residues long. The germline CDR1 and CDR2 sequences are SGHDN and FVKESK. CDR3 nucleotide sequence: TGTGCCAGCAGCCAAGGGGGATCCAGGACACGAAGCTCTGGGGCCAACGTCCTGACTTTC. Amino acid sequence: CASSQGGSRTRSSGANVLTF. The variable domain in full, completed from reference TRBV14 and TRBJ2-6, reads EAGVTQFPSHSVIEKGQTVTLRCDPISGHDNLYWYRRVMGKEIKFLLHFVKESKQDESGMPNNRFLAERTGGTYSTLKVQPAELEDSGVYFCASSQGGSRTRSSGANVLTFGAGSRLTVL.

The chain combines TRBV18 with TRBJ1-3; possible D gene TRBD1, 6 bases. The CDR3 extends over 15 amino acids. Looked up from germline, CDR1 is KGHSH and CDR2 is LQKENI. Trimming removed 3 bases at V and 5 bases at J, with 14 bases between. The CDR3 nucleotides are TGTGCCAGCTCACCCCCGACAGGTACAAGAAACACCATATATTTT. Protein: CASSPPTGTRNTIYF.

The chain combines TRBV6-1 with TRBJ1-5; D ambiguous. The CDR3 has 15 amino acids. The V end lost 5 bases, the J end lost 1 base, and 12 bases lay between the germline ends. Germline CDR1 and CDR2: MNHNS and SASEGT. The CDR3 reads CASSKQRISNQPQHF. CDR3 nucleotides: TGTGCCAGCAGTAAACAGAGAATAAGCAATCAGCCCCAGCATTTT.

This rearrangement joins TRBV7-9 to TRBJ1-4; D is unclear. The length of the CDR3 is 15 residues. CDR1 and CDR2 (germline): SEHNR, FQNEAQ (reference sequence). Trimming removed 0 bases at V and 0 bases at J, with 5 bases between. The CDR3 DNA reads TGTGCCAGCAGCTTAGCGACATCAACTAATGAAAAACTGTTTTTT. Its translation is CASSLATSTNEKLFF.

The V gene is TRBV6-6, the J gene TRBJ2-7, with 7 bases identical to TRBD2. Germline assignment: CDR1 MNHNY and CDR2 SVGAGI (reference sequence). The V gene end was trimmed by 6 bases and the J gene end by 1 base; junction bases not matched to a gene: 3. The length of the CDR3 is 13 residues. The CDR3 DNA reads as TGTGCCAGCAGGGCTAGCGGATCCTACGAGCAGTACTTC. Protein product: CASRASGSYEQYF.

This CDR3 reads CASTPRGTTAGELFF. CDR3 sequence (DNA): TGTGCCAGCACCCCCCGGGGCACGACGGCCGGGGAGCTGTTTTTT. V usage is TRBV6-5 and J usage is TRBJ2-2; either TRBD1 or TRBD2 may fit D (5 bases each). Germline V gene data show CDR1 as MNHEY and CDR2 as SVGAGI. Trimming stripped 7 bases from V and 6 bases from J, with 18 bases between. The CDR3 loop spans 15 amino acids.

The rearrangement uses TRBV28 and TRBJ1-2; D gene unclear. From germline, CDR1 is MDHEN and CDR2 SYDVKM. The CDR3 covers 14 residues. Deletions cut 3 bases from V and 0 bases from J, with 8 bases between. CDR3 loop: CASSLALANYGYTF. CDR3 nucleotides: TGTGCCAGCAGTTTGGCCCTAGCTAACTATGGCTACACCTTC.

V usage is TRBV11-2 and J usage is TRBJ2-3, with TRBD1 identical over 7 bases. Germline V gene data show CDR1 as SGHAT and CDR2 as FQNNGV. CDR3 length equals 16 residues. V dropped 3 bases and J dropped 1; count of bases not matched to a gene: 7. The CDR3 nucleotides read TGTGCCAGCAGCTTTTACAGGGGCCCCGGCACAGATACGCAGTATTTT. Its translation is CASSFYRGPGTDTQYF.

The V gene is TRBV7-9, the J gene TRBJ1-2; a weak D match, TRBD1 (5 bases). From germline, CDR1 is SEHNR and CDR2 FQNEAQ (reference sequence). The CDR3 has 13 residues. V was clipped by 3 bases and J by 3 bases, with 8 bases between them. The CDR3, as DNA: TGTGCCAGCAGCTTTGAAGGGGACTATGGCTACACCTTC. This sequence encodes CASSFEGDYGYTF.

This clone occurred once. The chain joins TRBV2 to TRBJ2-1; a weak D match, TRBD1 (5 bases). V gave up 6 bases and J gave up 3 bases, with 18 bases separating them. Germline CDR1 SNHLY, CDR2 FYNNEI. The CDR3 has 16 amino acids. The CDR3 nucleotides read TGTGCCAGCAGGAACTGGGGCAGAAGGGACTACAATGAGCAGTTCTTC. Protein: CASRNWGRRDYNEQFF.

The rearrangement links TRBV7-9 to TRBJ1-2, with D possibly matching TRBD1 (5 bases). Trimming shortened V by 5 bases and J by 3 bases, and 7 bases separated the two germline ends. The germline CDR1 and CDR2 sequences are SEHNR and FQNEAQ (reference sequence). The CDR3 has 12 amino acids. CDR3 nucleotide sequence: TGTGCCAGCAGCCGGGGGGACTATGGCTACACCTTC. It specifies CASSRGDYGYTF. The full variable domain, with the rest looked up from reference TRBV7-9 and TRBJ1-2, is DTGVSQNPRHKITKRGQNVTFRCDPISEHNRLYWYRQTLGQGPEFLTYFQNEAQLEKSRLLSDRFSAERPKGSFSTLEIQRTEQGDSAMYLCASSRGDYGYTFGSGTRLTVV.

This chain uses TRBV25-1 with TRBJ2-1; TRBD2 might be the D (7 bases). The CDR3 is 14 residues long. Germline CDR1 and CDR2: MGHDK and SYGVNS. V lost 8 bases and J lost 6, with 17 bases in between. The DNA for the CDR3 is TGTGCCAGCGCGGGGAGGGGGTTGATCAATGAGCAGTTCTTC. Translating gives CASAGRGLINEQFF.

V and J are TRBV7-9 and TRBJ1-1; tentative D call: TRBD1 (6 bases). Trimming shortened V by 1 base and J by 11 bases, and 11 bases separated the two germline ends. The germline CDR1 and CDR2 sequences are SEHNR and FQNEAQ (reference sequence). The CDR3 spans 12 residues. Written as DNA, the CDR3 is TGTGCCAGCAGCTTAGGGGGGGCCGGGGCTTTCTTT. It codes for CASSLGGAGAFF.

This clone was observed once. The junction shows a germline mismatch at one end, possibly a read error. J is TRBJ2-7 and V is TRBV28; tentatively, D is TRBD1 or TRBD2 (7 bases each). This CDR3 contains 14 residues. CDR1 and CDR2 from the germline V gene are MDHEN and SYDVKM. This CDR3 reads CASRSAGGVYEQYF. In nucleotides, the CDR3 is TGTGCAAGCAGGTCGGCAGGGGGGGTTTACGAGCAGTACTTC.

The rearrangement links TRBV29-1 to TRBJ2-2, with D unresolved. Germline loops: CDR1 SQVTM, CDR2 ANQGSEA. V was shortened by 7 bases and J by 2 bases, with 8 bases between the two germline ends. There are 12 residues in the CDR3. The CDR3 DNA follows: TGCAGCGCATGGAAAAACACCGGGGAGCTGTTTTTT. This gives the protein CSAWKNTGELFF.

The chain employs TRBV5-6 and TRBJ2-7; TRBD1 matches 7 bases. CDR1 and CDR2 from the germline V gene are SGHDT and YYEEEE. The CDR3 spans 13 residues. V was clipped by 4 bases and J by 4 bases; unmatched bases: 5. CDR3 in amino acids: CASSAGTVYEQYF. In nucleotides, the CDR3 is TGTGCCAGCAGCGCAGGGACAGTGTACGAGCAGTACTTC. Variable domain in full (rest from reference TRBV5-6 and TRBJ2-7): DAGVTQSPTHLIKTRGQQVTLRCSPKSGHDTVSWYQQALGQGPQFIFQYYEEEERQRGNFPDRFSGHQFPNYSSELNVNALLLGDSALYLCASSAGTVYEQYFGPGTRLTVT.

The chain joins TRBV2 to TRBJ2-7, with 10 bases lining up with TRBD1. The CDR3 has 15 residues. CDR1 SNHLY and CDR2 FYNNEI come from the germline V gene. V dropped 8 bases and J dropped 1; count of bases not matched to a gene: 8. CDR3 nucleotides: TGTGCCAGCCAGCAGGACAGGGGGTCTTCCTACGAGCAGTACTTC. Translation gives CASQQDRGSSYEQYF.

The rearrangement uses TRBV10-3 and TRBJ1-3; D gene ambiguous. Germline V gene data show CDR1 as ENHRY and CDR2 as SYGVKD. Trimming removed 7 bases at V and 0 bases at J, with 19 bases between. The CDR3 is 17 amino acids. CDR3 region: CAINRSGAPDSGNTIYF. The CDR3 DNA follows: TGTGCCATCAATCGGTCGGGAGCTCCAGACTCTGGAAACACCATATATTTT.

CDR3 DNA: TGTGCTAGTGGTTTGGTACAGAGCGGGACATGGGTACCCGGGGAGCTGTTTTTT. Residues: CASGLVQSGTWVPGELFF. The rearrangement joins TRBV12-5 to TRBJ2-2, with TRBD2 as a possible D gene (7 bases). In germline, CDR1 is LGHNT, CDR2 FRNRAP. The V end lost 0 bases, the J end lost 6 bases, and 20 bases lay between the germline ends. The CDR3 totals 18 residues.

The CDR3 sequence is CASSSGTGGNTIYF. CDR3 DNA: TGTGCCAGCAGTTCCGGGACAGGAGGAAACACCATATATTTT. The gene calls are TRBV27 and TRBJ1-3; 8 nucleotides agree with TRBD1. This CDR3 has 14 amino acids. Losses at the gene ends were 4 bases for V and 4 bases for J; bases not matched to a gene: 3. Looked up from germline, CDR1 is MNHEY and CDR2 is SMNVEV (reference sequence).